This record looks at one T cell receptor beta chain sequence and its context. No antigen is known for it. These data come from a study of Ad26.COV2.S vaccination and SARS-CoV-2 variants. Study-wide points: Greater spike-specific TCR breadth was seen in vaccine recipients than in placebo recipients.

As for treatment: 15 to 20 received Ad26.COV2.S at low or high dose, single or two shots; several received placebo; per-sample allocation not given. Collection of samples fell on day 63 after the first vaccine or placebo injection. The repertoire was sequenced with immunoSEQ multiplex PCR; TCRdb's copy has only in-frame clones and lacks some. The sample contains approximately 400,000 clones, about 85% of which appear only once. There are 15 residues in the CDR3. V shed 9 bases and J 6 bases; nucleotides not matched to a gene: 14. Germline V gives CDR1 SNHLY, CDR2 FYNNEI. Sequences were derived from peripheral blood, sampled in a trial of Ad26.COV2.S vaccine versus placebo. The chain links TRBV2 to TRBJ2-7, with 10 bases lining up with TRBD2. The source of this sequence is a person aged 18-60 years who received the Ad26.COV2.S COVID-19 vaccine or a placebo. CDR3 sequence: CASGASGSLRGEQYF. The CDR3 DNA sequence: TGTGCCAGTGGAGCTAGCGGGAGTTTGAGGGGCGAGCAGTACTTC.